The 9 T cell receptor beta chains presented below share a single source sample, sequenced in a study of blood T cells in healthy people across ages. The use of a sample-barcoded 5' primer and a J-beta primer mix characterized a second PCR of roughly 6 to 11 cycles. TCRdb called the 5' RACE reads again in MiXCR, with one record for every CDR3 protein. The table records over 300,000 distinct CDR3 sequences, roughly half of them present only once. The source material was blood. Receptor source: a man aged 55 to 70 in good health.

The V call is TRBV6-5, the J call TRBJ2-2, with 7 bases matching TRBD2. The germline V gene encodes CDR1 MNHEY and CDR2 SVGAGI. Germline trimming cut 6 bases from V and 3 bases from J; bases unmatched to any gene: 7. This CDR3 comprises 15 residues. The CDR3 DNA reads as TGTGCCAGCAGGTCCTTACGGGGGGACACCGGGGAGCTGTTTTTT. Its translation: CASRSLRGDTGELFF.

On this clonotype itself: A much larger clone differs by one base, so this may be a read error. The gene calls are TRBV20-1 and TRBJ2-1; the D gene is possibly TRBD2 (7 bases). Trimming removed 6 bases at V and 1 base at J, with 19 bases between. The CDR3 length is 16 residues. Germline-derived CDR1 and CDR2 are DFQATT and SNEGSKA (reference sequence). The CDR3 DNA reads TGCAGTGCCACTACAGGGCTCGGGAGGTCCTACAATGAGCAGTTCTTC. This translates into CSATTGLGRSYNEQFF.

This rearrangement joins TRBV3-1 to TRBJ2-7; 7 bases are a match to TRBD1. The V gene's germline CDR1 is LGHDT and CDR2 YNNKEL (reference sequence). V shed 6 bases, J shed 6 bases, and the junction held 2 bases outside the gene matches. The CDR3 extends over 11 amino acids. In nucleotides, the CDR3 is TGTGCCAGCAGGCACAGGGGCGAGCAGTACTTC. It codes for CASRHRGEQYF.

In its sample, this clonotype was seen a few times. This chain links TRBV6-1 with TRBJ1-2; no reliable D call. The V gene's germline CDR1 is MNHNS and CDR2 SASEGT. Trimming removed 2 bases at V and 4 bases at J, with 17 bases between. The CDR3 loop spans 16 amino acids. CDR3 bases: TGTGCCAGCAGTGAACTGGCGACGGGCGCCGGCTATGGCTACACCTTC. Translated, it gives CASSELATGAGYGYTF.

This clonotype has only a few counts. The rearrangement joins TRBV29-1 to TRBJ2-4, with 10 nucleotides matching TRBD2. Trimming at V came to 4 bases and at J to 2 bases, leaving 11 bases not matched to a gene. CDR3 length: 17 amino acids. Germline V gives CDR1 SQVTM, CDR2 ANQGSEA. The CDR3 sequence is CSVGDPSGSGSKNIQYF. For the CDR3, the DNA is TGCAGCGTTGGTGATCCTAGCGGGAGTGGGTCCAAAAACATTCAGTACTTC.

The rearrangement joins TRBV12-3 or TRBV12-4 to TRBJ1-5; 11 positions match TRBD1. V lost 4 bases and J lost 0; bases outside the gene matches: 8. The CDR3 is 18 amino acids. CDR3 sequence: CASSSGTGGFFSNQPQHF. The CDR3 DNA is TGTGCCAGCAGTTCCGGGACAGGGGGTTTCTTTAGCAATCAGCCCCAGCATTTT.

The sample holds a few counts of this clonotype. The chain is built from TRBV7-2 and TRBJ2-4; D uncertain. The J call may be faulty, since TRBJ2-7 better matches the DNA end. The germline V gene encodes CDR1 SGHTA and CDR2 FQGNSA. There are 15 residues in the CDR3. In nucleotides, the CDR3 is TGTGCCAGCAGCTCCGGTCCAGCCCTCCTACACGAGCAGTACTTC. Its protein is CASSSGPALLHEQYF.

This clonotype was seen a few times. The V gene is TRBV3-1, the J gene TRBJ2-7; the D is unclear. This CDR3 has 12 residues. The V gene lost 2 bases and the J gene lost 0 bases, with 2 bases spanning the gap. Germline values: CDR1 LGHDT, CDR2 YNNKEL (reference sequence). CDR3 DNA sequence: TGTGCCAGCAGCCAATTCTCCTACGAGCAGTACTTC. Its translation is CASSQFSYEQYF.

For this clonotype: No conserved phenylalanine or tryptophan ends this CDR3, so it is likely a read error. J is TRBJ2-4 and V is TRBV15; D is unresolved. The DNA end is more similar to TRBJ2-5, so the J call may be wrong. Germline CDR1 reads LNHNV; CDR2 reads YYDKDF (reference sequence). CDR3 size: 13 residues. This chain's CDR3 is CATSREGLETQYL. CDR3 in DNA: TGTGCCACCAGCAGGGAAGGCTTGGAGACCCAGTACTTA.